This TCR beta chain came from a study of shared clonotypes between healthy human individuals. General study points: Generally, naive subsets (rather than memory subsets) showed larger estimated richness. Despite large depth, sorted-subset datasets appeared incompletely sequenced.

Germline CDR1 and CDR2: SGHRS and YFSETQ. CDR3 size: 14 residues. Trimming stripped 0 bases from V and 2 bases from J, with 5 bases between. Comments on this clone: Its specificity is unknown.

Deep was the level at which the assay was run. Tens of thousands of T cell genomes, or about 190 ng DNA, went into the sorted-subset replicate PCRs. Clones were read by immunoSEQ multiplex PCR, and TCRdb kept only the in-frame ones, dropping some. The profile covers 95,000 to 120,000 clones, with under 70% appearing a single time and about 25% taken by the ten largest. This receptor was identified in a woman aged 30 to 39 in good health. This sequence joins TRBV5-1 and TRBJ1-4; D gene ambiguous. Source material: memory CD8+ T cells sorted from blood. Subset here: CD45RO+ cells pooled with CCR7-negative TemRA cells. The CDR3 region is CASSLEGTNEKLFF. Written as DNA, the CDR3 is TGCGCCAGCAGCTTGGAGGGCACTAATGAAAAACTGTTTTTT.